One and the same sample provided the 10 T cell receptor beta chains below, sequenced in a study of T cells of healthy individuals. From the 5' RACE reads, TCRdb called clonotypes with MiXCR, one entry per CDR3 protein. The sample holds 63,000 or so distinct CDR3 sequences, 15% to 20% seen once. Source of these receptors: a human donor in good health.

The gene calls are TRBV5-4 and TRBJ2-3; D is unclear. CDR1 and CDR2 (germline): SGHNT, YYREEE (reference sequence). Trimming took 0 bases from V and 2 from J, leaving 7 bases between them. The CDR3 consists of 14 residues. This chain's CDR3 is CASSLASATDTQYF. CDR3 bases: TGTGCCAGCAGCTTGGCATCAGCCACAGATACGCAGTATTTT.

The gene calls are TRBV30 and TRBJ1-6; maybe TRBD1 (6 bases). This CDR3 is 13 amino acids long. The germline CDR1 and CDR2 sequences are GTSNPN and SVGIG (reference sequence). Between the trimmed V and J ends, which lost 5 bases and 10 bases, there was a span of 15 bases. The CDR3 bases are TGTGCCTGGTCCTGGAGGGGGTACTCACCCCTCCACTTT. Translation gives CAWSWRGYSPLHF.

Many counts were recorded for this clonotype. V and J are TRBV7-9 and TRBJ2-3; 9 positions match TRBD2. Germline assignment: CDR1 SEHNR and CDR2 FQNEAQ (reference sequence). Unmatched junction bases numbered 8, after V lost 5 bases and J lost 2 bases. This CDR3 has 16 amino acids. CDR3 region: CASSQGLARLTDTQYF. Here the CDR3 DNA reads TGTGCCAGCAGCCAAGGACTAGCGAGACTCACAGATACGCAGTATTTT.

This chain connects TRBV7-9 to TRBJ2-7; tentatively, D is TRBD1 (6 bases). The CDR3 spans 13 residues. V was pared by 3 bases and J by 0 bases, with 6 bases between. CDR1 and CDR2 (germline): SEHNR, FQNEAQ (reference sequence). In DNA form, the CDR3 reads TGTGCCAGCAGCTTGGGACACTCCTACGAGCAGTACTTC. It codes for CASSLGHSYEQYF.

Here the CDR3 DNA reads TGTGCCACCTCCCTGGGCCCCGACGGGCAGCCCCAGCATTTT. Residues: CATSLGPDGQPQHF. The V call is TRBV6-6, the J call TRBJ1-5; D call uncertain. Germline CDR1 and CDR2: MNHNY and SVGAGI (reference sequence). V was cut by 10 bases and J by 7 bases, with 20 bases left in between. CDR3 size: 14 residues.

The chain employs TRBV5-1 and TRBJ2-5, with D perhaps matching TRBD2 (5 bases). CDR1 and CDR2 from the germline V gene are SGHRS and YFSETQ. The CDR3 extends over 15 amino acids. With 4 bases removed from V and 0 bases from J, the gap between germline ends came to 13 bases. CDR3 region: CASSGRETDQETQYF. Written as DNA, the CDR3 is TGCGCCAGCAGCGGCCGGGAAACTGACCAAGAGACCCAGTACTTC.

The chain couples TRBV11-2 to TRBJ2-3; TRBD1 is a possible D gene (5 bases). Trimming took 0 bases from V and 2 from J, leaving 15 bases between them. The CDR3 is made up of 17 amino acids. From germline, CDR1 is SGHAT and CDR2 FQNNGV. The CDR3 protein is CASSLEGPGWNTDTQYF. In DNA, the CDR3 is TGTGCCAGCAGCTTAGAGGGGCCAGGGTGGAACACAGATACGCAGTATTTT.

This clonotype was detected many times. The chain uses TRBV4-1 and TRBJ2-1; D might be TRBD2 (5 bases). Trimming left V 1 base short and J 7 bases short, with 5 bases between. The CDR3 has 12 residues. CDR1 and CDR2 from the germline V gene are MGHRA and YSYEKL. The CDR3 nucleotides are TGCGCCAGCAGCCAAGGAGGGAATGAGCAGTTCTTC. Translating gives CASSQGGNEQFF.

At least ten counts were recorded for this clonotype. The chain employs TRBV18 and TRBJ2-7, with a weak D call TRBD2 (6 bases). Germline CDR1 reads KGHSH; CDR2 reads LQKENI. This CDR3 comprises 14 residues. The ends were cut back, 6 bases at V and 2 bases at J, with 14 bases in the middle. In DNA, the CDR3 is TGTGCCAGCTCGACCGCCGCGGGGACCTACGAGCAGTACTTC. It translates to CASSTAAGTYEQYF. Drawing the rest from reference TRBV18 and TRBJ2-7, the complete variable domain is NAGVMQNPRHLVRRRGQEARLRCSPMKGHSHVYWYRQLPEEGLKFMVYLQKENIIDESGMPKERFSAEFPKEGPSILRIQQVVRGDSAAYFCASSTAAGTYEQYFGPGTRLTVT.

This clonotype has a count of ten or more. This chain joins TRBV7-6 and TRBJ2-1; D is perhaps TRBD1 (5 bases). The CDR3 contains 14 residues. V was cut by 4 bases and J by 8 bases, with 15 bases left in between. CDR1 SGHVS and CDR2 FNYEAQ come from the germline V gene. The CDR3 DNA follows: TGTGCCAGCAGCTCGCAACAGGTGACGGATGAGCAGTTCTTC. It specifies CASSSQQVTDEQFF.